Shown below are 15 T cell receptor beta chains from a single sample sequenced in a study of T cell responses to AZD1222 COVID-19 vaccine. Clones were sequenced by immunoSEQ multiplex PCR, and TCRdb holds only the in-frame ones, with some missing. The sample includes about 130,000 clones, under 90% of them seen just once. This specimen was peripheral blood, taken on day 0 of AZD1222 vaccination. These TCRs come from an adult in good health.

The chain links TRBV18 to TRBJ1-2; D remains unclear. The CDR3 covers 13 residues. V shed 6 bases and J shed 3 bases, with 11 bases lying between them. Germline-derived CDR1 and CDR2 are KGHSH and LQKENI. The CDR3 DNA reads as TGTGCCAGCTCGGCAGACGGAGACTATGGCTACACCTTC. Amino acids: CASSADGDYGYTF.

V is TRBV27 and J is TRBJ1-4; D remains unclear. Germline CDR1 reads MNHEY; CDR2 reads SMNVEV (reference sequence). The CDR3 runs 13 residues. V lost 5 bases to trimming and J lost 5 bases, with 9 bases between them. The DNA for the CDR3 is TGTGCCAGCAGTAAAGAGGAGAATGAAAAACTGTTTTTT. Its translation is CASSKEENEKLFF. The full variable domain, in which reference TRBV27 and TRBJ1-4 provide the parts outside the CDR3, is EAQVTQNPRYLITVTGKKLTVTCSQNMNHEYMSWYRQDPGLGLRQIYYSMNVEVTDKGDVPEGYKVSRKEKRNFPLILESPSPNQTSLYFCASSKEENEKLFFGSGTQLSVL.

The chain has TRBV30 and TRBJ2-7; D uncertain. Per germline, CDR1 GTSNPN and CDR2 SVGIG (reference sequence). This CDR3 has 17 residues. Trimming cost V 0 bases and J 7 bases, with 25 bases left between them. The CDR3 sequence: CAWSVFRRTQTNREQYF. CDR3 coding DNA: TGTGCCTGGAGTGTATTCCGACGGACGCAAACAAATCGGGAGCAGTACTTC.

The chain carries TRBV10-3 and TRBJ2-3; D gene ambiguous. Germline V CDR1 and CDR2: ENHRY, SYGVKD. The CDR3 runs 14 residues. V was shortened by 2 bases and J by 0 bases, with 6 bases between the two germline ends. This CDR3 is CAISELTSTDTQYF. The CDR3 region has the DNA TGTGCCATCAGTGAGCTTACTAGCACAGATACGCAGTATTTT.

This chain uses TRBV6-5 with TRBJ2-4, with 11 nucleotides matching TRBD1. This CDR3 is built from 15 residues. In germline, CDR1 is MNHEY, CDR2 SVGAGI. J gave up 7 bases and V 0 bases, and 2 bases lay outside the gene matches. The chain's CDR3 is CASSYSGQGANIQYF. The CDR3 bases are TGTGCCAGCAGTTACTCCGGACAGGGGGCGAACATTCAGTACTTC.

V is TRBV6-2 or TRBV6-3 and J is TRBJ2-4; D is unclear. This CDR3 spans 14 amino acids. V lost 4 bases and J 0 bases, leaving 7 bases between the germline ends. Germline CDR1 is MNHEY and CDR2 is SVGEGT. The CDR3, as DNA: TGTGCCAGCAGTTGGACCGTAGCCAAAAACATTCAGTACTTC. Translating it yields CASSWTVAKNIQYF.

This clone was recorded a few times. The chain links TRBV18 to TRBJ2-7; perhaps D is TRBD1 or TRBD2 (5 bases each). CDR1 is KGHSH, CDR2 LQKENI, per germline. V shed 4 bases and J shed 3 bases, with 13 bases lying between them. The CDR3 length is 14 residues. The CDR3 region is CASSRGLVSYEQYF. The CDR3 DNA is TGTGCCAGCTCACGGGGGTTAGTAAGCTACGAGCAGTACTTC.

The V and J genes are TRBV6-5 and TRBJ1-1; no definite D call. The CDR3 has 14 residues. The V end was cut by 6 bases, the J end by 2 bases, with 13 bases between. Germline CDR1 MNHEY, CDR2 SVGAGI. Written as DNA, the CDR3 is TGTGCCAGCAGGTTCGGGAGCCTTAACACTGAAGCTTTCTTT. Translation gives CASRFGSLNTEAFF.

This clone was seen a single time. The chain carries TRBV7-8 and TRBJ2-3; D might be TRBD1 (5 bases). V shed 5 bases and J shed 1 base, with 28 bases lying between them. CDR1 and CDR2 (germline): SGHVS, FQNEAQ. There are 20 residues in the CDR3. The DNA of the CDR3 is TGTGCCAGCAGCCAAGTGGAGTTTGGCGTCAGGGTGGTGGGCACAGATACGCAGTATTTT. Translated: CASSQVEFGVRVVGTDTQYF.

The V call is TRBV14, the J call TRBJ2-7, with 9 bases matching TRBD1. The CDR3 runs to 16 residues. Germline V lookup: CDR1 SGHDN, CDR2 FVKESK. Losses at the gene ends were 0 bases for V and 0 bases for J; bases not matched to a gene: 3. The CDR3 DNA reads TGTGCCAGCAGCCAAGAATGGGGACAGGGCTCCTACGAGCAGTACTTC. Amino acid sequence: CASSQEWGQGSYEQYF.

The V gene is TRBV15, the J gene TRBJ2-7, with D possibly being TRBD1 (6 bases). Germline values: CDR1 LNHNV, CDR2 YYDKDF (reference sequence). V gave up 1 base and J gave up 3 bases, with 13 bases separating them. The CDR3 consists of 15 residues. The CDR3 nucleotides are TGTGCCACCAGCAGAGTATCAGGGGTCGGCTACGAGCAGTACTTC. Protein product: CATSRVSGVGYEQYF.

The rearrangement uses TRBV5-1 and TRBJ1-2; D might be TRBD1 (6 bases). Per the germline V gene, CDR1 is SGHRS and CDR2 is YFSETQ. This CDR3 comprises 14 residues. Trimming shortened V by 3 bases and J by 8 bases, and 17 bases separated the two germline ends. CDR3 DNA: TGCGCCAGCAGCTCCCTTTATACAGGGTCCGGCTACACCTTC. It encodes CASSSLYTGSGYTF.

The V gene is TRBV29-1, the J gene TRBJ1-1; 9 bases agree with TRBD1. The germline gives CDR1 SQVTM, CDR2 ANQGSEA. Trimming cost V 4 bases and J 4 bases; bases outside gene matches: 7. This CDR3 has 14 amino acids. Here the CDR3 DNA reads TGCAGCGTTGTGGGACAGGGCAAGGGCACTGAAGCTTTCTTT. It specifies CSVVGQGKGTEAFF. The variable domain in full, completed from reference TRBV29-1 and TRBJ1-1, reads SAVISQKPSRDICQRGTSLTIQCQVDSQVTMMFWYRQQPGQSLTLIATANQGSEATYESGFVIDKFPISRPNLTFSTLTVSNMSPEDSSIYLCSVVGQGKGTEAFFGQGTRLTVV.

As concerns this clone: An end of the junction does not agree with germline; a read error may underlie this. The gene calls are TRBV2 and TRBJ1-6, with TRBD1 as a possible D gene (5 bases). The V gene's germline CDR1 is SNHLY and CDR2 FYNNEI. The CDR3 is made up of 10 amino acids. The chain's CDR3 is CASSDGTGVF. The CDR3 DNA reads as TGTGCCAGCAGTGATGGGACGGGTGTTTTT.

The rearrangement links TRBV5-1 to TRBJ2-3; 8 bases are a match to TRBD2. The CDR3 loop spans 15 amino acids. In germline, CDR1 is SGHRS, CDR2 YFSETQ. V shed 6 bases, J shed 4 bases, and the junction held 10 bases outside the gene matches. The CDR3, as DNA: TGCGCCAGCAACCCCGGGCTAGCGGGCCCAGATACGCAGTATTTT. It specifies CASNPGLAGPDTQYF.